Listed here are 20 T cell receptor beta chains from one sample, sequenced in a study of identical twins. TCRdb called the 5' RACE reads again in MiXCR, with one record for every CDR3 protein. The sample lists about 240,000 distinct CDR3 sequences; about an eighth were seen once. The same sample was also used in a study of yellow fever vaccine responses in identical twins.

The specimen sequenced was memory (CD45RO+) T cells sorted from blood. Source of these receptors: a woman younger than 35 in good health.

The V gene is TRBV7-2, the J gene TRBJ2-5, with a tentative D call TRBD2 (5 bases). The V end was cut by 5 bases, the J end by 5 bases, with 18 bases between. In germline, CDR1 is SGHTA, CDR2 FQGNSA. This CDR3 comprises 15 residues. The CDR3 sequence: CASSQGLGSTETQYF. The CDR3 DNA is TGTGCCAGCAGCCAAGGACTGGGATCGACGGAGACCCAGTACTTC.

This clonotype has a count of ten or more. Here the CDR3 reads CASSQAPGTPYEQYF. CDR3 nucleotides: TGTGCCAGCAGCCAGGCCCCCGGGACACCTTACGAGCAGTACTTC. V gene TRBV4-2 combines with J gene TRBJ2-7, with D possibly being TRBD1 (6 bases). Trimming stripped 3 bases from V and 4 bases from J, with 16 bases between. Germline V gene sequence: CDR1 LGHNA, CDR2 YNFKEQ. The CDR3 is 15 residues long.

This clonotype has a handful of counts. The CDR3 protein is CASLTGINQPQHF. DNA for the CDR3: TGTGCCAGCTTGACAGGGATCAATCAGCCCCAGCATTTT. The chain employs TRBV28 and TRBJ1-5; 7 positions agree with TRBD1. The J segment lost 3 bases and the V segment lost 8 bases, leaving 4 bases of the junction unmatched. Germline V gene data show CDR1 as MDHEN and CDR2 as SYDVKM. The CDR3 spans 13 residues.

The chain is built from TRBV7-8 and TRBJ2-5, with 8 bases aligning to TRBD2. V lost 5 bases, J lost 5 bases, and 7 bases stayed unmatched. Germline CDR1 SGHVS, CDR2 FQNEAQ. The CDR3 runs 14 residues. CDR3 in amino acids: CASSLSGMQETQYF. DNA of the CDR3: TGTGCCAGCAGCCTTAGCGGGATGCAGGAGACCCAGTACTTC.

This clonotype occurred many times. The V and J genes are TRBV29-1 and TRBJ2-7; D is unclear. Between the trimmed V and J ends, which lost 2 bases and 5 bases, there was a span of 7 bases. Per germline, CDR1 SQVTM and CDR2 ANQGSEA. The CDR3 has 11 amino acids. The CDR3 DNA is TGCAGCGTTGAAATGGTGGACGAGCAGTACTTC. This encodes CSVEMVDEQYF.

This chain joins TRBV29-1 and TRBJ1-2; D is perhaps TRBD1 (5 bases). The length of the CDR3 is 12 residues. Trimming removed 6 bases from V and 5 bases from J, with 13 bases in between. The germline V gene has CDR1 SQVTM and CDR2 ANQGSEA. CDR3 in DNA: TGCAGCGTGGTGGGCAGGGATTATGGCTACACCTTC. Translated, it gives CSVVGRDYGYTF.

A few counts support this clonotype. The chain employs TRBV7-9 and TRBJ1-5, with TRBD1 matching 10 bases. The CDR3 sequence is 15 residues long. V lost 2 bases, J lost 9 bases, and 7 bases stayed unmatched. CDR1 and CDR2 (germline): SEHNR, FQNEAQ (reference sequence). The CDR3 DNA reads TGTGCCAGCAGCTTATCGGGACAGGGGACCCCGCCCCAGCATTTT. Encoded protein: CASSLSGQGTPPQHF.

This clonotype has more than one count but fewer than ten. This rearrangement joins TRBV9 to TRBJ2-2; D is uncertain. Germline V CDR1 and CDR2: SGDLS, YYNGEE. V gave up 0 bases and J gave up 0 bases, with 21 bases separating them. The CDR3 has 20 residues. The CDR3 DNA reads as TGTGCCAGCAGCGTAGCGGCTAGAGTAGACCGGTCCACGAACACCGGGGAGCTGTTTTTT. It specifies CASSVAARVDRSTNTGELFF.

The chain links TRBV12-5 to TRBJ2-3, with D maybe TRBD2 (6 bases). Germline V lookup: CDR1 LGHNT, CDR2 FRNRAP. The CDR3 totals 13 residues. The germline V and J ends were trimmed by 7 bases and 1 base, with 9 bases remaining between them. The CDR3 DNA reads TGTGCTAGTGCTAGCGTCCGCACAGATACGCAGTATTTT. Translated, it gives CASASVRTDTQYF.

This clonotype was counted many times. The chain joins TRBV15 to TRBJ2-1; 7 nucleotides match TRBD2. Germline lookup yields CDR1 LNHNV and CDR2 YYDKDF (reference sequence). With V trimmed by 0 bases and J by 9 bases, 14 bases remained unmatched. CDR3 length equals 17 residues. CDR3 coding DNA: TGTGCCACCAGCAGAGATTTGGCTAGCGGCCCTGTGGGTGAGCAGTTCTTC. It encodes CATSRDLASGPVGEQFF.

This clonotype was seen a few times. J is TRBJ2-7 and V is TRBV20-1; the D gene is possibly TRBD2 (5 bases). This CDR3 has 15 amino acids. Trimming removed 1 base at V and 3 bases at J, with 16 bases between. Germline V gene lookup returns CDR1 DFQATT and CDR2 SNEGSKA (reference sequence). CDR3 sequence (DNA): TGCAGTGCTAGAGGATGGGAGACTATCGGCTACGAGCAGTACTTC. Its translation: CSARGWETIGYEQYF.

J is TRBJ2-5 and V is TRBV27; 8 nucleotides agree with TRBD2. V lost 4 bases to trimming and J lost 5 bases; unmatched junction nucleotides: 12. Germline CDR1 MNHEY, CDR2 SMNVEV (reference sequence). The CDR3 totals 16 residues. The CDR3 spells CASSSLASGSLETQYF. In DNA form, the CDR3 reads TGTGCCAGCAGTTCCCTAGCAAGCGGGAGTCTGGAGACCCAGTACTTC.

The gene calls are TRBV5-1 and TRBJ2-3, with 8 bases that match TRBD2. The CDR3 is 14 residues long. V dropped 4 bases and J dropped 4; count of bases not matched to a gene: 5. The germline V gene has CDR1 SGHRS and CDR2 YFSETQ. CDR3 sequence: CASSRGGHPDTQYF. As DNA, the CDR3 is TGCGCCAGCAGCCGGGGGGGCCATCCAGATACGCAGTATTTT.

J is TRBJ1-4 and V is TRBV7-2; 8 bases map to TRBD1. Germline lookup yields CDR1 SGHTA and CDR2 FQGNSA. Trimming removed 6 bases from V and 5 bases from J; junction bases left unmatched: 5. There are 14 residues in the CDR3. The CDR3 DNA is TGTGCCAGCAGTACCGGGACAGGCAATGAAAAACTGTTTTTT. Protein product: CASSTGTGNEKLFF.

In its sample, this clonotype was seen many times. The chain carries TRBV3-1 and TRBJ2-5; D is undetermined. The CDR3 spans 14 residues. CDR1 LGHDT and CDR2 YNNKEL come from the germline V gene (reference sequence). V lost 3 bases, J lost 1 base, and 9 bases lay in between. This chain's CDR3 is CASSHSGIQETQYF. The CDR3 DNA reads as TGTGCCAGCAGCCATAGTGGGATCCAAGAGACCCAGTACTTC.

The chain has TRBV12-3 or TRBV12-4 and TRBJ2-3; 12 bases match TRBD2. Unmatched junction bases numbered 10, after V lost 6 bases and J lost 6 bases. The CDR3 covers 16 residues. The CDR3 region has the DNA TGTGCCAGCAGATCCGGACTAGCGGGATCCGGGGATACGCAGTATTTT. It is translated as CASRSGLAGSGDTQYF.

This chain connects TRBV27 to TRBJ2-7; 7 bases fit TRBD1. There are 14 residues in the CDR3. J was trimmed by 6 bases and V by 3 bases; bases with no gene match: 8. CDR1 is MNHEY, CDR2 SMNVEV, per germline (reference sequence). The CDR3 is CASSFSPGQSEQYF. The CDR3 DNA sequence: TGTGCCAGCAGTTTCTCCCCGGGACAGAGCGAGCAGTACTTC.

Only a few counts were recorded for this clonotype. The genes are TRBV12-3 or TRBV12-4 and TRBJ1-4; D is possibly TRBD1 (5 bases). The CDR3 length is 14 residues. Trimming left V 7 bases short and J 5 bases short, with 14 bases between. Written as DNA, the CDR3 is TGTGCCAGCAAAGGGGACGGACAAAATGAAAAACTGTTTTTT. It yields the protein CASKGDGQNEKLFF.

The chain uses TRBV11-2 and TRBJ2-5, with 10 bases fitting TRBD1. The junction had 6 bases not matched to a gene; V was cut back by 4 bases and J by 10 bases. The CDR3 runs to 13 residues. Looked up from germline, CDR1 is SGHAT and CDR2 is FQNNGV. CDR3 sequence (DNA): TGTGCCAGCAGCTCGGACAGGGGGGGGAACCAGTACTTC. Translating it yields CASSSDRGGNQYF.

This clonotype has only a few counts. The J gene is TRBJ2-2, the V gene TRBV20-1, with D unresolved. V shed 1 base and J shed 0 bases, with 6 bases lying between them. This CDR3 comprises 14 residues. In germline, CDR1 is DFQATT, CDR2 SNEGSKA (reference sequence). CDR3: CSARGPANTGELFF. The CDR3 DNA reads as TGCAGTGCTAGAGGGCCGGCGAACACCGGGGAGCTGTTTTTT.